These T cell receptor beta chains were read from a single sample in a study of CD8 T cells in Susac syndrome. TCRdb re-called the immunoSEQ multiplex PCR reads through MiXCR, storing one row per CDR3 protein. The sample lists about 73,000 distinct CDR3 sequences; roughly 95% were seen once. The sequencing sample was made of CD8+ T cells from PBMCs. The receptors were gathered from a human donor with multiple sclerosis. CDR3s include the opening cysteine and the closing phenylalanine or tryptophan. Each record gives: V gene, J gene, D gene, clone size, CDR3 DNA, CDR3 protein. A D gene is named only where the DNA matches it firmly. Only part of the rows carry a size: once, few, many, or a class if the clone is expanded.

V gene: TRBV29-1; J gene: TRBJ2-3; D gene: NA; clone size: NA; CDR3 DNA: TGCAGCGTTGGAGGCGGGATCACAGATACGCAGTATTTT; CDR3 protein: CSVGGGITDTQYF
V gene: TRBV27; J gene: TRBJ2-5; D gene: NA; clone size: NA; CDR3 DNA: TGTGCCAGCAGATTTCGGGACTCTGCGAAAGAGACCCAGTACTTC; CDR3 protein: CASRFRDSAKETQYF
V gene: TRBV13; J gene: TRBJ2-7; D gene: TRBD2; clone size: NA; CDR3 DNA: TGTGCCAGCAGCTTAAATCGGGGCGGGGGCTACGAGCAGTACTTC; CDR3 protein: CASSLNRGGGYEQYF
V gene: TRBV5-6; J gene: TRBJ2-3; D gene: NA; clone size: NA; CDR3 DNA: TGTGCCAGCAGCAGCACCGGGACTCCCGCCGGGGGTTTT; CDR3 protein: CASSSTGTPAGGF
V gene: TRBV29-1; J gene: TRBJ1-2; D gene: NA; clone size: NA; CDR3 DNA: TGCAGCGTTGAAGATCAAAAGGGAAACTATGGCTACACCTTC; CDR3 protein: CSVEDQKGNYGYTF
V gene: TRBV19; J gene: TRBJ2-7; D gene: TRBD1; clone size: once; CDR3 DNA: TGTGCCAGTAACCGGGACAGGGCGTCCGAGCAGTACTTC; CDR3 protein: CASNRDRASEQYF
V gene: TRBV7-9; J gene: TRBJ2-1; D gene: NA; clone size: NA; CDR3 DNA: TGTGCCAGCAGCTTAGAAAGTCGGTTGTCAGCATCCTACAATGAGCAGTTCTTC; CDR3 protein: CASSLESRLSASYNEQFF
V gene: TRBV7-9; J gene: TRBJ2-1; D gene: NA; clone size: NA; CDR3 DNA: TGTGCCAGCAGCTTAAGAGAAAATGAGCAGTTCTTC; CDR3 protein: CASSLRENEQFF
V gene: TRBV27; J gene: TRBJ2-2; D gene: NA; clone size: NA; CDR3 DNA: TGTGCCAGCAGTTACGGGACCCACACCGGGGAGCTGTTTTTT; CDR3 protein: CASSYGTHTGELFF
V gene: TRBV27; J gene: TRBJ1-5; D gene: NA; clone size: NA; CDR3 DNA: TGTGCCACCGCGGAGGGGCCGCCGTATAGCAATCAGCCCCAGCATTTT; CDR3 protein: CATAEGPPYSNQPQHF
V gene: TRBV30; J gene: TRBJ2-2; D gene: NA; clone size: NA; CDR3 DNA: TGTGCCTGGCACCGGGCCACCGGGGAGCTGTTTTTT; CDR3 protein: CAWHRATGELFF
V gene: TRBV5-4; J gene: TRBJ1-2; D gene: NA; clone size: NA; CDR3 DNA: TGTGCCAGCAGCTTGAGTCGGAGCGGCTATGGCTACACCTTC; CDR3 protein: CASSLSRSGYGYTF
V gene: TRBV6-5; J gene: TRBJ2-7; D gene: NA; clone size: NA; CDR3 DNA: TGTGCCAGCAGTTACCGCGGACAAGCCTACGAGCAGTACTTC; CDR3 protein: CASSYRGQAYEQYF
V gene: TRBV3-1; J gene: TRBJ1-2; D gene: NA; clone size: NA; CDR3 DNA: TGTGCCAGCAGCCAAGCTAAGGGGGGCCTCCCACGGAACTATGGCTACACCTTC; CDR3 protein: CASSQAKGGLPRNYGYTF
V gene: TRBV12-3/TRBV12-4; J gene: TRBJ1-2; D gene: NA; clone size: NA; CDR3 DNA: TGTGCCAGCAGTTTCCAGGGGAACTATGGCTACACCTTC; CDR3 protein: CASSFQGNYGYTF
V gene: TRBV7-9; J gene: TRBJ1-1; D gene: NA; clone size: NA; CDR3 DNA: TGTGCCAGCAGCTTAGTGGAAGTGAACACTGAAGCTTTCTTT; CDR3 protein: CASSLVEVNTEAFF
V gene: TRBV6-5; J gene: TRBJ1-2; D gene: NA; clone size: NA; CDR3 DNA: TGTGCCAGCAGTTACTCCTCCGGGACTAGTGGCGGCTACACCTTC; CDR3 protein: CASSYSSGTSGGYTF